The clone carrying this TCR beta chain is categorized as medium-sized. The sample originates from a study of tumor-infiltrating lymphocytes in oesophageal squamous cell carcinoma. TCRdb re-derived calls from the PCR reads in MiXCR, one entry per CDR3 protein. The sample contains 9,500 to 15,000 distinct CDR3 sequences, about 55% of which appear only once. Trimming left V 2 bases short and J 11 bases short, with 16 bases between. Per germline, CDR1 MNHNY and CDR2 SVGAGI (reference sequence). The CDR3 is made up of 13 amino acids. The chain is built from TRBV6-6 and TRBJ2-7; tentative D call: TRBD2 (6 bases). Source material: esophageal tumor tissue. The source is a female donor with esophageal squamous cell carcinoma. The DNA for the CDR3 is TGTGCCAGCAGTTACACGGACAAGGGACTCAAGTACTTC. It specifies CASSYTDKGLKYF.